Listed below are T cell receptor beta chains from one sample, sequenced in a study of OX40 agonist ivuxolimab in advanced cancers. Clones were read by immunoSEQ multiplex PCR, and TCRdb kept only the in-frame ones, dropping some. This repertoire shows about 46,000 clones, about 87% found once; its top ten account for approximately 10%. The source material was CD4+ or CD8+ T cells sorted from blood, sampled in a trial of the OX40 agonist ivuxolimab. These TCRs come from an adult with an advanced solid tumor such as melanoma, head and neck, liver or kidney cancer. Each CDR3 is given with its conserved first and last residue. A D gene is named only where the DNA matches it firmly. The size entry is marked missing in some rows and otherwise reads once, few, many or a size class.

D gene: NA
clone size: NA
V gene: TRBV6-5
J gene: TRBJ2-7
CDR3 DNA: TGTGCCAGCAGTCCAGGGGCATCAGCCTACGAGCAGTACTTC
CDR3 protein: CASSPGASAYEQYF

D gene: TRBD1
clone size: NA
V gene: TRBV7-9
J gene: TRBJ2-4
CDR3 DNA: TGTGCCAGCAGCCCACAGGGGACACTAGCCAAAAACATTCAGTACTTC
CDR3 protein: CASSPQGTLAKNIQYF

D gene: TRBD2
clone size: NA
V gene: TRBV27
J gene: TRBJ2-2
CDR3 DNA: TGTGCCAGCAGCTCCAGCGGGGGGGCCGCCGGGGAGCTGTTTTTT
CDR3 protein: CASSSSGGAAGELFF

D gene: NA
clone size: NA
V gene: TRBV9
J gene: TRBJ1-1
CDR3 DNA: TGTGCCAGCAGCGTAGGTGACAACACTGAAGCTTTCTTT
CDR3 protein: CASSVGDNTEAFF

D gene: NA
clone size: NA
V gene: TRBV27
J gene: TRBJ1-2
CDR3 DNA: TGTGCCAGCAGCCCAGTAAACAGACTTCTCTATGGCTACACCTTC
CDR3 protein: CASSPVNRLLYGYTF

D gene: NA
clone size: NA
V gene: TRBV7-9
J gene: TRBJ2-3
CDR3 DNA: TGTGCCAGCAGCTTATCCCTGGGGGGGGGCAAAGATACGCAGTATTTT
CDR3 protein: CASSLSLGGGKDTQYF

D gene: NA
clone size: once
V gene: TRBV5-5
J gene: TRBJ2-7
CDR3 DNA: TGTGCCAGCAGCTTTGACCCTACCTACGAGCAGTACTTC
CDR3 protein: CASSFDPTYEQYF

D gene: TRBD2
clone size: NA
V gene: TRBV4-3
J gene: TRBJ2-1
CDR3 DNA: TGCGCCAGCAGCCAAGATACTAGCGGGGGCTACAATGAGCAGTTCTTC
CDR3 protein: CASSQDTSGGYNEQFF

D gene: NA
clone size: NA
V gene: TRBV28
J gene: TRBJ1-5
CDR3 DNA: TGTGCCAGCAGTTTGAAACAGCCCCAGCATTTT
CDR3 protein: CASSLKQPQHF

D gene: TRBD2
clone size: few
V gene: TRBV19
J gene: TRBJ2-5
CDR3 DNA: TGTGCCAGTAGTGAGCGGGAACGTCTCGAGACCCAGTACTTC
CDR3 protein: CASSERERLETQYF

D gene: TRBD1
clone size: NA
V gene: TRBV4-1
J gene: TRBJ2-1
CDR3 DNA: TGCGCCAGCAGCCCTGACAGGGCTGAGCAGTTCTTC
CDR3 protein: CASSPDRAEQFF

D gene: NA
clone size: NA
V gene: TRBV2
J gene: TRBJ1-5
CDR3 DNA: TGTGCCAGCAGTGGATGGGCAAACGGGTGGCCCCAGCATTTT
CDR3 protein: CASSGWANGWPQHF

D gene: NA
clone size: NA
V gene: TRBV27
J gene: TRBJ2-7
CDR3 DNA: TGTGCCAGCAGTTTATCCGGACAGACCTACGAGCAGTACTTC
CDR3 protein: CASSLSGQTYEQYF

D gene: NA
clone size: NA
V gene: TRBV9
J gene: TRBJ1-1
CDR3 DNA: TGTGCCAGCAGCGTGAGGGTGTGGACTGAAGCTTTCTTT
CDR3 protein: CASSVRVWTEAFF

D gene: TRBD2
clone size: NA
V gene: TRBV27
J gene: TRBJ2-7
CDR3 DNA: TGTGCCAGCAGTGCCGGGACTAGCGGGAACTACGAGCAGTACTTC
CDR3 protein: CASSAGTSGNYEQYF

D gene: TRBD2
clone size: NA
V gene: TRBV28
J gene: TRBJ2-7
CDR3 DNA: TGTGCCAGCAGTCTAGGACTAGCGGGGACCTACGAGCAGTACTTC
CDR3 protein: CASSLGLAGTYEQYF

D gene: TRBD1
clone size: few
V gene: TRBV9
J gene: TRBJ2-3
CDR3 DNA: TGTGCCAGCAGCGGGTCCGGGACAGCAACAGATACGCAGTATTTT
CDR3 protein: CASSGSGTATDTQYF

D gene: NA
clone size: NA
V gene: TRBV27
J gene: TRBJ1-4
CDR3 DNA: TGTGCCAGCAGCCTATTTGCAACTAATGAAAAACTGTTTTTT
CDR3 protein: CASSLFATNEKLFF

D gene: NA
clone size: NA
V gene: TRBV7-8
J gene: TRBJ2-1
CDR3 DNA: TGTGCCAGCAACCCTGGGAGTTACAATGAGCAGTTCTTC
CDR3 protein: CASNPGSYNEQFF

D gene: TRBD1
clone size: NA
V gene: TRBV7-3
J gene: TRBJ2-2
CDR3 DNA: TGTGCCAGCAGCTTATACAGGGGTTCCCCCAACGCGAACACCGGGGAGCTGTTTTTT
CDR3 protein: CASSLYRGSPNANTGELFF

D gene: TRBD1
clone size: once
V gene: TRBV15
J gene: TRBJ2-1
CDR3 DNA: TGTGCCACCAGCAGAGATCGGACAGGGGTCAATGAGCAGTTCTTC
CDR3 protein: CATSRDRTGVNEQFF

D gene: NA
clone size: NA
V gene: TRBV21-1
J gene: TRBJ2-7
CDR3 DNA: TGTGCCAGCACCTTCGGGACAGCAAAAGCCCGCGAGCAGTACTTC
CDR3 protein: CASTFGTAKAREQYF

D gene: NA
clone size: NA
V gene: TRBV7-9
J gene: TRBJ2-7
CDR3 DNA: TGTGCCAGCAGCCTAGGTTTTTTTGATTCCTACGAGCAGTACTTC
CDR3 protein: CASSLGFFDSYEQYF

D gene: TRBD2
clone size: NA
V gene: TRBV27
J gene: TRBJ2-1
CDR3 DNA: TGTGCCAGCAGAACTTTACTAGCGCCGAGCTCCTACAATGAGCAGTTCTTC
CDR3 protein: CASRTLLAPSSYNEQFF

D gene: NA
clone size: once
V gene: TRBV11-2
J gene: TRBJ2-1
CDR3 DNA: TGTGCCAGCAGCTTAGAGGGCATCTATAGCTCCTACAATGAGCAGTTCTTC
CDR3 protein: CASSLEGIYSSYNEQFF

D gene: NA
clone size: NA
V gene: TRBV30
J gene: TRBJ2-2
CDR3 DNA: TGTGCCTGGAGTAAGGGTTGGGAGCTGTTTTTT
CDR3 protein: CAWSKGWELFF

D gene: NA
clone size: medium-sized
V gene: TRBV5-5
J gene: TRBJ1-4
CDR3 DNA: TGTGCCAGCAGCTGCCGGGAGTGTCTAGGAAAACTGTTTTTT
CDR3 protein: CASSCRECLGKLFF

D gene: NA
clone size: NA
V gene: TRBV7-9
J gene: TRBJ1-5
CDR3 DNA: TGTGCCAGCAGCTTATATAATCAGCCCCAGCATTTT
CDR3 protein: CASSLYNQPQHF

D gene: NA
clone size: NA
V gene: TRBV2
J gene: TRBJ1-2
CDR3 DNA: TGTGCCAGCACCCAGGCGGGGGCTTATGGCTACACCTTC
CDR3 protein: CASTQAGAYGYTF

D gene: NA
clone size: NA
V gene: TRBV11-3
J gene: TRBJ2-3
CDR3 DNA: TGTGCCAGCAGCGATTTCGGCTTGATGGATACGCAGTATTTT
CDR3 protein: CASSDFGLMDTQYF

D gene: NA
clone size: NA
V gene: TRBV29-1
J gene: TRBJ1-5
CDR3 DNA: TGCAGCGTGCTTCCCGGGAGCAATCAGCCCCAGCATTTT
CDR3 protein: CSVLPGSNQPQHF

D gene: NA
clone size: once
V gene: TRBV28
J gene: TRBJ1-5
CDR3 DNA: TGTGCCAGCAGTTTTTGGCAGATCAATCAGCCCCAGCATTTT
CDR3 protein: CASSFWQINQPQHF

D gene: NA
clone size: NA
V gene: TRBV7-6
J gene: TRBJ1-6
CDR3 DNA: TGTGCCAGCAGCCGGACCGTGGGGGTCTATAATTCACCCCTCCACTTT
CDR3 protein: CASSRTVGVYNSPLHF

D gene: NA
clone size: NA
V gene: TRBV13
J gene: TRBJ1-1
CDR3 DNA: TGTGCCAGCAGCTTCGATCAGGCTAGGACTGAAGCTTTCTTT
CDR3 protein: CASSFDQARTEAFF

D gene: NA
clone size: NA
V gene: TRBV15
J gene: TRBJ1-5
CDR3 DNA: TGTGCCACCAGCTCTCGAGTCGGCAGTCTGGATCAGCCCCAGCATTTT
CDR3 protein: CATSSRVGSLDQPQHF

D gene: TRBD1
clone size: NA
V gene: TRBV30
J gene: TRBJ2-2
CDR3 DNA: TGTGCCTGGAAAGGGACAGAGACCGGGGAGCTGTTTTTT
CDR3 protein: CAWKGTETGELFF

D gene: NA
clone size: NA
V gene: TRBV4-1
J gene: TRBJ2-5
CDR3 DNA: TGCGCCAGCAGCCCCGTATGGGGGAGCCAAGAGACCCAGTACTTC
CDR3 protein: CASSPVWGSQETQYF

D gene: NA
clone size: NA
V gene: TRBV6-5
J gene: TRBJ2-1
CDR3 DNA: TGTGCCAGCAGTTACCGACAAGGCTACAATGAGCAGTTCTTC
CDR3 protein: CASSYRQGYNEQFF

D gene: TRBD1
clone size: NA
V gene: TRBV7-9
J gene: TRBJ2-1
CDR3 DNA: TGTGCCAGCAGCCGGGCGGACAGGCCCGTCCTGAATGAGCAGTTCTTC
CDR3 protein: CASSRADRPVLNEQFF